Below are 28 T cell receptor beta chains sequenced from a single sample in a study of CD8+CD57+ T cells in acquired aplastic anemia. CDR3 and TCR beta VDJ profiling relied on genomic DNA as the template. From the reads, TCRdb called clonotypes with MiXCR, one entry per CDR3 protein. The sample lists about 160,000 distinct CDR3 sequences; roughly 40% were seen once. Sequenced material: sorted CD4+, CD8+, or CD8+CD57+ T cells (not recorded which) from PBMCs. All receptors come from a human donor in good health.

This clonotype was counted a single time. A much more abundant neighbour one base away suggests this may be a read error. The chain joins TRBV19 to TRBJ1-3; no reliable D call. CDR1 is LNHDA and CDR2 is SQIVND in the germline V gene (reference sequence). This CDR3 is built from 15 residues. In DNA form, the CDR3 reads TGTGCCAGTAGTATTGGTCGGACCTCTGGAAACACCATATGTTTT. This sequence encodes CASSIGRTSGNTICF.

CDR3 nucleotides: TGTGCCAGCAGTACCCAAGCGCCAGCCTACGAGCAGTACTTC. It codes for CASSTQAPAYEQYF. This chain connects TRBV12-3 or TRBV12-4 to TRBJ2-7; D is unresolved. Trimming removed 5 bases at V and 2 bases at J, with 13 bases between. CDR3 length equals 14 residues.

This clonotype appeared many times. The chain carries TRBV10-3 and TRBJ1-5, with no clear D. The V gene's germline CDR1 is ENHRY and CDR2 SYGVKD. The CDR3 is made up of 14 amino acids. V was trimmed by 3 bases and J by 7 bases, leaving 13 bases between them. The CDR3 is CAISEYGVGQPQHF. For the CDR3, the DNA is TGTGCCATCAGTGAATACGGGGTAGGGCAGCCCCAGCATTTT.

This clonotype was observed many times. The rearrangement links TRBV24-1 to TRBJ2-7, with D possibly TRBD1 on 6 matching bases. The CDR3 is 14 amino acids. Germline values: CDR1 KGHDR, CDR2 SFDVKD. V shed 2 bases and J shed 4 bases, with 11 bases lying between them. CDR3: CATSDYPGEYEQYF. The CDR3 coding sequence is TGTGCCACCAGTGATTATCCAGGGGAGTACGAGCAGTACTTC.

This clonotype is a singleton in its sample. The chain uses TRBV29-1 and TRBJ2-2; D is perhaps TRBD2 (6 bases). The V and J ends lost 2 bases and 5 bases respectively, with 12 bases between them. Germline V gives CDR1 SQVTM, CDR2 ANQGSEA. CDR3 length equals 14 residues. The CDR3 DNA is TGCAGCGTTGAATTTTCGGGGAGGACCGGGGAGCTGTTTTTT. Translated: CSVEFSGRTGELFF.

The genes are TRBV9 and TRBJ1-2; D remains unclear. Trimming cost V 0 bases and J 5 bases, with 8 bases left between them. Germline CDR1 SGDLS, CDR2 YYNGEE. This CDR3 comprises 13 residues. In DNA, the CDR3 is TGTGCCAGCAGCGTAGATGGGGAATATGGCTACACCTTC. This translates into CASSVDGEYGYTF.

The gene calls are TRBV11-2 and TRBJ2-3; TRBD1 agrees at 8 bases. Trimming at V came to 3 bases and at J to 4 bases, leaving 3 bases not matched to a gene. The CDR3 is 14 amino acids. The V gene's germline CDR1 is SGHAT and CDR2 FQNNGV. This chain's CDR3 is CASSLDRDSDTQYF. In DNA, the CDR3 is TGTGCCAGCAGCTTGGACAGGGACTCAGATACGCAGTATTTT.

The CDR3 sequence is CASGLAYEQYF. The CDR3 DNA sequence: TGTGCCAGCGGTCTTGCCTACGAGCAGTACTTC. This chain joins TRBV2 and TRBJ2-7; D is unclear. The CDR3 spans 11 residues. The V gene lost 8 bases and the J gene lost 2 bases, with 7 bases spanning the gap. Per germline, CDR1 SNHLY and CDR2 FYNNEI.

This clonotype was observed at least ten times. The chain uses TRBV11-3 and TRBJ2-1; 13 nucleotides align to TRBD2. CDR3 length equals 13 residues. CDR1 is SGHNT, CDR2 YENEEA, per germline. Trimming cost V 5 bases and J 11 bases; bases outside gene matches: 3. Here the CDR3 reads CASSPGLAGQQFF. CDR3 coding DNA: TGTGCCAGCAGCCCGGGACTAGCGGGGCAGCAGTTCTTC.

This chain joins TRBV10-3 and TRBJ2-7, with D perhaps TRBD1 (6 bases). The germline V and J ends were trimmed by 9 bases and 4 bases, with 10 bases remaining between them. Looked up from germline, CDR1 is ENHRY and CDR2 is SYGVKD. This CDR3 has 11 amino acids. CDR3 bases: TGTGCCATGGCAGGGGATTACGAGCAGTACTTC. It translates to CAMAGDYEQYF.

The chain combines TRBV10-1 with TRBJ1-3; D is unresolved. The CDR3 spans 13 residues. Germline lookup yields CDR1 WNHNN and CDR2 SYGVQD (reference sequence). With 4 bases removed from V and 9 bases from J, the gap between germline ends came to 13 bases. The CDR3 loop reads CASSVGLISTIYF. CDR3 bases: TGCGCCAGCAGTGTAGGGCTAATTAGCACCATATATTTT.

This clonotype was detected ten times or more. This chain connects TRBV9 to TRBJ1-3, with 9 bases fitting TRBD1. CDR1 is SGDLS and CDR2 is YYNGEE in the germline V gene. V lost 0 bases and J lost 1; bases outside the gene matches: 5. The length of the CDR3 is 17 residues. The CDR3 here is CASSVATGTGSGNTIYF. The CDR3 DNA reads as TGTGCCAGCAGCGTAGCTACTGGGACAGGGTCTGGAAACACCATATATTTT.

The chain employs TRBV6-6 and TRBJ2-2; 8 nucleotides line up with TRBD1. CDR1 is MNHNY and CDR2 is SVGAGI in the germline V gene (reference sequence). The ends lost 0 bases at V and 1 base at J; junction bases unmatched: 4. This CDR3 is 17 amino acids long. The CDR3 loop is CASSYSLGQGNTGELFF. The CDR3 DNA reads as TGTGCCAGCAGTTACTCCCTAGGACAGGGGAACACCGGGGAGCTGTTTTTT.

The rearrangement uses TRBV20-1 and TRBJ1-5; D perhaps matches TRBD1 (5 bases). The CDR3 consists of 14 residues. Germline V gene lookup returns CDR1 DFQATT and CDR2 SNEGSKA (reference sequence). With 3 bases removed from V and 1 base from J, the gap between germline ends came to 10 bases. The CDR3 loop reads CSASPRGSNQPQHF. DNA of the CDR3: TGCAGTGCTAGTCCCCGGGGCAGCAATCAGCCCCAGCATTTT.

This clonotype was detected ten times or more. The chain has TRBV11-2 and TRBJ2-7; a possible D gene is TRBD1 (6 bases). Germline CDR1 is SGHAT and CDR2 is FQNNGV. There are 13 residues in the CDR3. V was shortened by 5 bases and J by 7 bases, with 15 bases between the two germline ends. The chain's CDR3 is CASSPGQSYEQYF. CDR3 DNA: TGTGCCAGCAGCCCCGGACAGTCTTATGAGCAGTACTTC.

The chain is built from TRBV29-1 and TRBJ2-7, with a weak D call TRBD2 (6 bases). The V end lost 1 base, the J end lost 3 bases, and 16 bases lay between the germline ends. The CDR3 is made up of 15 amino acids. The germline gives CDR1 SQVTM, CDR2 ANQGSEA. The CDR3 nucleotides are TGCAGCGTTGAAGGGGGGGAACCAAGCGGCTACGAGCAGTACTTC. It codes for CSVEGGEPSGYEQYF.

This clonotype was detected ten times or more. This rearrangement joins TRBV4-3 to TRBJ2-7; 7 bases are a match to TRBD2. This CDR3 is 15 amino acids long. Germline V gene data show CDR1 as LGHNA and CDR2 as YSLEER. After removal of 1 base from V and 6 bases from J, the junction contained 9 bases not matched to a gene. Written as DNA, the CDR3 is TGCGCCAGCAGCCAAGCTGAGACTAGCTACGGCGAGCAGTACTTC. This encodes CASSQAETSYGEQYF.

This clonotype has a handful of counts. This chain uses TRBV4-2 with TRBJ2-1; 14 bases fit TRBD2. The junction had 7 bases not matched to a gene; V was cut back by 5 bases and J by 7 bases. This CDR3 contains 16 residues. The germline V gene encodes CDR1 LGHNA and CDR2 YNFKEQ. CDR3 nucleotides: TGTGCCAGCAGCGGCCGGACTAGCGGGAGGTTGAATGAGCAGTTCTTC. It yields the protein CASSGRTSGRLNEQFF.

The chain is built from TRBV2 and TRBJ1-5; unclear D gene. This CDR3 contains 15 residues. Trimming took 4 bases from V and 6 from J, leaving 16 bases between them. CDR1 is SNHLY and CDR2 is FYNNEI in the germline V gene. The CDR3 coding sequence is TGTGCCAGCAGTGTTTCCTGGATGGGTAGTCAGCCCCAGCATTTT. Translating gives CASSVSWMGSQPQHF.

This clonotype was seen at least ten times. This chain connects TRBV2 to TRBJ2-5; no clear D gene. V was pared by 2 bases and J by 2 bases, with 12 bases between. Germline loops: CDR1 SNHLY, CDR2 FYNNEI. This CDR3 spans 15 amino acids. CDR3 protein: CASSEQESDQETQYF. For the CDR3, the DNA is TGTGCCAGCAGTGAACAAGAGTCGGATCAAGAGACCCAGTACTTC.

In nucleotides, the CDR3 is TGTGCCAGCAGTCGCGGATACTACGAGCAGTACTTC. The encoded protein is CASSRGYYEQYF. This chain connects TRBV6-1 to TRBJ2-7; the D is unclear. There are 12 residues in the CDR3. Germline CDR1 MNHNS, CDR2 SASEGT. The V gene lost 5 bases and the J gene lost 3 bases, with 8 bases spanning the gap.

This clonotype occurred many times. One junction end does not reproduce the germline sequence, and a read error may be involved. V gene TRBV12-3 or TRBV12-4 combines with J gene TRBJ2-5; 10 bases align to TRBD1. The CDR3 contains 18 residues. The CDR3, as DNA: TGTGCCAGCAGCTTAGACCATCTTGGGACAGGGGACGGGGAGACCCAGTACTTC. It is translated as CASSLDHLGTGDGETQYF.

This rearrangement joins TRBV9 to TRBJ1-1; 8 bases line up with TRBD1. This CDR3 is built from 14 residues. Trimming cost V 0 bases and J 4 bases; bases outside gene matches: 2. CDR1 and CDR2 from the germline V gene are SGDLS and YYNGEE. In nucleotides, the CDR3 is TGTGCCAGCAGCGTAGTGGACAGGGTCACTGAAGCTTTCTTT. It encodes CASSVVDRVTEAFF.

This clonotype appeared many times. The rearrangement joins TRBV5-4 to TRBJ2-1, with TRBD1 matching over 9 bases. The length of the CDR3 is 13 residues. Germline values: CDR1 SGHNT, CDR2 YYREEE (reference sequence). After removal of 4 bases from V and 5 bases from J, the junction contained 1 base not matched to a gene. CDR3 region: CASSRTGDNEQFF. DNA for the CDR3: TGTGCCAGCAGCCGGACAGGGGACAATGAGCAGTTCTTC.

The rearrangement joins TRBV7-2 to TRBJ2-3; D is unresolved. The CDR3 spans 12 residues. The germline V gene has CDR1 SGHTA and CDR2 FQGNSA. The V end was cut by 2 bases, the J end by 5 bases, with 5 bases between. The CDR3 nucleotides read TGTGCCAGCAGCTTATATTTAGATACGCAGTATTTT. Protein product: CASSLYLDTQYF.

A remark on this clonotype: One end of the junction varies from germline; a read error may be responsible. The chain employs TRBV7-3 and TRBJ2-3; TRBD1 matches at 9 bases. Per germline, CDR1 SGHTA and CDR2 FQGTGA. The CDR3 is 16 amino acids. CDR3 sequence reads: CTSSSRPGTGSDTQYF. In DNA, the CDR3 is TGTACCAGCAGCTCTCGTCCCGGGACAGGGTCAGATACGCAGTATTTT.

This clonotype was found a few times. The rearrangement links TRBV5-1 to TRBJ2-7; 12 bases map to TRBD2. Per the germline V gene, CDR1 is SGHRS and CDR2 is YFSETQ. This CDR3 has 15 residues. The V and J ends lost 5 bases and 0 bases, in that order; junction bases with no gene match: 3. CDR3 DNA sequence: TGCGCCAGCAGAGGACTAGCGGGGAACTCCTACGAGCAGTACTTC. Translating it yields CASRGLAGNSYEQYF.

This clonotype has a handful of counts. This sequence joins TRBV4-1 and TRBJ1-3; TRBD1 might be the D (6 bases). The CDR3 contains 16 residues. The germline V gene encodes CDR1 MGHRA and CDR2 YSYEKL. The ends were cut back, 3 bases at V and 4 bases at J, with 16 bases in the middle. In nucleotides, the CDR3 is TGCGCCAGCAGCCACGGACAGCCGCCGAAAGGAAACACCATATATTTT. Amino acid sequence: CASSHGQPPKGNTIYF.